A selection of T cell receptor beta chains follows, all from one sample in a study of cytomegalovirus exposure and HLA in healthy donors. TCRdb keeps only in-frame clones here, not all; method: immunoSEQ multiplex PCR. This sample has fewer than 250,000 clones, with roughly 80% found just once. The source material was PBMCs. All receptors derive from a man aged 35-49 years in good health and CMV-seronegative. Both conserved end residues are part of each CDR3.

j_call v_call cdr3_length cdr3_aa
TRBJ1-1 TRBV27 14 CASSLSRMNTEAFF
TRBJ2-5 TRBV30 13 CAWSRQGGETQYF
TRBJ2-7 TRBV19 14 CASSTPTPPYEQYF
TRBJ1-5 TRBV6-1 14 CASSGGHLHQPQHF
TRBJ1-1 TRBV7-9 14 CASSPTGGSSEAFF
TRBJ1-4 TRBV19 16 CASRLRDRGQFEKLFF
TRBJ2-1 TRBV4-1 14 CASSQVGGGDEQFF
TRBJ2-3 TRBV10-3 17 CAISGGLAGGGTDTQYF
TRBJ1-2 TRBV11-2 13 CASSQDRNYGYTF
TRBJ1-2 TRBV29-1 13 CSADGQGSYGYTF
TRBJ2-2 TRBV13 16 CASSPRTGTNTGELFF
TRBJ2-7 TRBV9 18 CASSVGLAGGLQAYEQYF
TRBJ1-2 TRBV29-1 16 CSAVRTDGTLNYGYTF
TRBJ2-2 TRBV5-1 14 CASSRREATGELFF
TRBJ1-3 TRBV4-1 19 CASSQVTGTGMSSGNTIYF
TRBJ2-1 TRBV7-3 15 CASSEGQGLYNEQFF
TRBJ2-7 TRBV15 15 CATSTRTGREHEQYF
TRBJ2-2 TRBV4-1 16 CASSPIGGRDTGELFF
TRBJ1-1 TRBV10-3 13 CAISESRGTEAFF
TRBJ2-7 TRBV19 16 CASSIWGLAPSGEQYF
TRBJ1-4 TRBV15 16 CATSRGPDWGNEKLFF
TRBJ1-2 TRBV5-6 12 CASSLGPIGYTF
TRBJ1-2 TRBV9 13 CASNRDSNYGYTF
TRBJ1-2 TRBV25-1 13 CASKTGGDYGYTF
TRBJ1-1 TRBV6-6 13 CASKSGWNTEAFF
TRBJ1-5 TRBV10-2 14 CASTGTGGKQPQHF
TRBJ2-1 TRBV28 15 CASITRTGGYNEQFF
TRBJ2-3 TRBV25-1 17 CASSGRPSGSFGDTQYF
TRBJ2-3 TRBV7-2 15 CASSSRRLLGDTQYF
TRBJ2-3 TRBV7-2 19 CASSLGPVYSGSAADTQYF
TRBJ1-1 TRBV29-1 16 CSVSGLDGAMNTEAFF